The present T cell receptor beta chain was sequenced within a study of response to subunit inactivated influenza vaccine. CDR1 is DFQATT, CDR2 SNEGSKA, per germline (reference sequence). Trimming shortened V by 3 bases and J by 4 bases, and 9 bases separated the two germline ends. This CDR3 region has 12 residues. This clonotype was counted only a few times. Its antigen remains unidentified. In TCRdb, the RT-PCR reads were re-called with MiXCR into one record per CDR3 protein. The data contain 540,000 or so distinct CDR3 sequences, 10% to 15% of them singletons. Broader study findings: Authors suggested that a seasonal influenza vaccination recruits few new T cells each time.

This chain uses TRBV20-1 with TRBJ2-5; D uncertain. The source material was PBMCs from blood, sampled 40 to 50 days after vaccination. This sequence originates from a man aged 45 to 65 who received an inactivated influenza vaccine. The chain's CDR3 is CSASEVRETQYF. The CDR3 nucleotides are TGCAGTGCTAGTGAGGTTCGAGAGACCCAGTACTTC.